These T cell receptor beta chains were read from a single sample in a study of graft-versus-host responses after intestinal transplantation. Clones were sequenced by immunoSEQ multiplex PCR, and TCRdb holds only the in-frame ones, with some missing. The data show roughly 40,000 clones, with roughly 90% seen just once and 4% to 4.5% held by the top ten. Sequenced material: PBMCs, taken 524 days after transplant. Every receptor here comes from a human patient who received an intestinal transplant, so some T cells may come from the graft donor. The CDR3 runs from the conserved cysteine through the conserved F or W. D genes are given only for firm matches. A row's size may be missing; if present it is once, few, many or a size class.

J,D,size,V,DNA,CDR3
TRBJ2-7,.,.,TRBV29-1,TGCAGCGTAAAAGTGGGGCCGTCATCCTACGAGCAGTACTTC,CSVKVGPSSYEQYF
TRBJ2-3,TRBD1,.,TRBV5-1,TGCGCCAGCAGGAGACAGGGGGTTCTCACAGATACGCAGTATTTT,CASRRQGVLTDTQYF
TRBJ1-2,.,.,TRBV30,TGTGCCTGGAGTACTAACTATGGCTACACCTTC,CAWSTNYGYTF
TRBJ1-2,.,.,TRBV7-9,TGTGCCAGCAGCTTGGTTGGGGGCGCCTCCTATGGCTACACCTTC,CASSLVGGASYGYTF
TRBJ2-1,TRBD2,.,TRBV5-4,TGTGCCAGCAGCAGCGGGAGAACCTACAATGAGCAGTTCTTC,CASSSGRTYNEQFF
TRBJ1-1,TRBD1,.,TRBV9,TGTGCCAGCAGCGGGGGACAGGGGCCGAACACTGAAGCTTTCTTT,CASSGGQGPNTEAFF
TRBJ2-3,.,.,TRBV7-9,TGTGCCAGCAGCTTAATTCAGATAAGCACAGATACGCAGTATTTT,CASSLIQISTDTQYF
TRBJ1-1,.,.,TRBV4-2,TGTGCCAGCAGCCAAGGAAGGAACACTGAAGCTTTCTTT,CASSQGRNTEAFF
TRBJ1-4,.,.,TRBV28,TGTGCCAGCAGGCTAAGGGACGAAAAACTGTTTTTT,CASRLRDEKLFF
TRBJ2-7,.,.,TRBV9,TGTGCCAGCGGAAGGTCGCTATCGAGCTCCTACGAGCAGTACTTC,CASGRSLSSSYEQYF
TRBJ2-5,.,.,TRBV2,TGTGCCAGCAGTGAATCTCGGGGTTCAGAGACCCAGTACTTC,CASSESRGSETQYF
TRBJ2-1,.,.,TRBV4-1,TGCGCCAGCAGCCAACGGAATGAGCAGTTCTTC,CASSQRNEQFF
TRBJ2-4,.,.,TRBV27,TGTGCCAGCAGTTTACTACCCCTAGCCAAAAACATTCAGTACTTC,CASSLLPLAKNIQYF
TRBJ1-1,.,once,TRBV9,TGTGCCAGCAGCGGCTCAGGATTCACTGAAGCTTTCTTT,CASSGSGFTEAFF
TRBJ2-3,TRBD2,.,TRBV5-1,TGCGCCAGCAGCTTGGAGTCGACTAGCGGGAGTTCTGGTACAGATACGCAGTATTTT,CASSLESTSGSSGTDTQYF
TRBJ2-7,.,once,TRBV25-1,TGTGCCAGCAGTGAAGTGGTTTCCTACGAGCAGTACTTC,CASSEVVSYEQYF
TRBJ2-2,.,once,TRBV15,TGTGCCACCAGCAGAGTTCACGGGGCCGGGGAGCTGTTTTTT,CATSRVHGAGELFF
TRBJ2-2,TRBD1,.,TRBV11-3,TGTGCCAGCAGCCCGGGACAGGCGAACACCGGGGAGCTGTTTTTT,CASSPGQANTGELFF
TRBJ2-1,.,.,TRBV7-3,TGTGCCAGCAGCTTAGACTTATACTCCTACAATGAGCAGTTCTTC,CASSLDLYSYNEQFF
TRBJ1-5,TRBD1,.,TRBV2,TGTGCCAGCAGTAGGGACAGCTATCAGCCCCAGCATTTT,CASSRDSYQPQHF
TRBJ1-1,.,.,TRBV5-6,TGTGCCAGCAGCTTGGGGCCCCAGTTTTGGGCTTTCTTT,CASSLGPQFWAFF
TRBJ2-7,TRBD1,.,TRBV23-1,TGCGCCAGCAGTCAATGTGAGACAGGGGGCTACGAGCAGTACTTC,CASSQCETGGYEQYF
TRBJ1-2,.,.,TRBV9,TGTGCCAGCAGCCCCCAAGGTCCGGCATATGGCTACACCTTC,CASSPQGPAYGYTF
TRBJ2-3,TRBD2,.,TRBV11-1,TGTGCCAGCAGCTTAGTGGGGCTAGCGGGAGCAGATACGCAGTATTTT,CASSLVGLAGADTQYF
TRBJ2-7,.,.,TRBV11-2,TGTGCCAGCAGCTTAGTGCGCGACGGCTACGAGCAGTACTTC,CASSLVRDGYEQYF
TRBJ1-1,TRBD1,.,TRBV5-1,TGCGCCAGCAGCTTGGGCTCCGGGACAGGCCTTTCAATGAACACTGAAGCTTTCTTT,CASSLGSGTGLSMNTEAFF
TRBJ2-7,TRBD2,.,TRBV5-6,TGTGCCAGCAGCTTGGGAACTGGACTAGCATCTGAGCAGTACTTC,CASSLGTGLASEQYF
TRBJ2-3,.,.,TRBV28,TGTGCCAGCAGTTTCACAGTGACAGATACGCAGTATTTT,CASSFTVTDTQYF
TRBJ2-7,.,.,TRBV7-9,TGTGCCAGCAGCCAAGGGTCTAGCGAGATTTCCTACGAGCAGTACTTC,CASSQGSSEISYEQYF